A selection of T cell receptor beta chains follows, all from one sample in a study of T cells in Graves' hyperthyroidism and ophthalmopathy. MiXCR was run by TCRdb on the multiplex PCR reads, yielding one entry per CDR3 protein. The sample carries some 360,000 distinct CDR3 sequences, around 13% recorded once. Material: blood. These receptors came from an older woman with Graves' hyperthyroidism. The CDR3 runs from the conserved cysteine through the conserved F or W. Each record gives: clone size, J gene, V gene, D gene, CDR3 DNA, CDR3 protein. The D gene is left open where the match is weak. Not every row has a clone size; where given, it reads once, few, many or a size class.

clone_size: few; j_call: TRBJ1-4; v_call: TRBV6-2/TRBV6-3; d_call: .; cdr3_nt: TGTGCCAGCAGTCTGGACCCCAATGAAAAACTGTTTTTT; cdr3_aa: CASSLDPNEKLFF
clone_size: .; j_call: TRBJ2-7; v_call: TRBV11-2; d_call: TRBD2; cdr3_nt: TGTGCCAGCACCCAAGGCGGGGGGGGCGAGCAGTACTTC; cdr3_aa: CASTQGGGGEQYF
clone_size: few; j_call: TRBJ2-1; v_call: TRBV12-3/TRBV12-4; d_call: .; cdr3_nt: TGTGCCAGCAGTCCCGCTCGGGGAGGGGGTAGGGAAGACAATGAGCAGTTCTTC; cdr3_aa: CASSPARGGGREDNEQFF
clone_size: few; j_call: TRBJ2-5; v_call: TRBV5-4; d_call: TRBD1; cdr3_nt: TGTGCCAGCAGCGCGGGTCGGACAGGGAAGGAAGAGACCCAGTACTTC; cdr3_aa: CASSAGRTGKEETQYF
clone_size: few; j_call: TRBJ2-6; v_call: TRBV29-1; d_call: .; cdr3_nt: TGCAGCGTCACCACAACAGGCTCTGGGGCCAACGTCCTGACTTTC; cdr3_aa: CSVTTTGSGANVLTF
clone_size: few; j_call: TRBJ1-6; v_call: TRBV11-3; d_call: .; cdr3_nt: TGTGCCAGCAGCGTCAGGGGCCGGTCACCCCTCCACTTT; cdr3_aa: CASSVRGRSPLHF
clone_size: many; j_call: TRBJ2-1; v_call: TRBV28; d_call: .; cdr3_nt: TGTGCCAGCAGTAAAAGGACGGCTAACAATGAGCAGTTCTTC; cdr3_aa: CASSKRTANNEQFF
clone_size: many; j_call: TRBJ2-3; v_call: TRBV20-1; d_call: .; cdr3_nt: TGCAGTGCTAGAGTCCCCGGGATCGGTCTAGCAGATACGCAGTATTTT; cdr3_aa: CSARVPGIGLADTQYF
clone_size: many; j_call: TRBJ2-7; v_call: TRBV24-1; d_call: TRBD1; cdr3_nt: TGTGCCACCGGACAGGGCTACGAGCAGTACTTC; cdr3_aa: CATGQGYEQYF
clone_size: .; j_call: TRBJ2-5; v_call: TRBV5-6; d_call: .; cdr3_nt: TGTGCCAGAAGCTTGATCTCTGGGATGGAGACCCAGTACTTC; cdr3_aa: CARSLISGMETQYF